This T cell receptor beta chain derives from a study of T cells in pancreatic ductal adenocarcinoma. Regarding the study as a whole: This surgical cohort overrepresents the minority presenting with early-stage disease. Tumor and blood clonality did not differ significantly, about 0.112 versus 0.072.

TCRdb keeps only in-frame clones here, not all; method: immunoSEQ multiplex PCR. The top ten hold less than 4% of the sample, which has roughly 100,000 clones, about 95% seen once. In regard to this clone: Its target is unknown.

No neoadjuvant therapy was given to the selected pancreatic ductal adenocarcinoma patients before their surgery. This CDR3 is built from 16 residues. The J segment lost 7 bases and the V segment lost 3 bases, leaving 6 bases of the junction unmatched. The germline V gene encodes CDR1 LGHNA and CDR2 YNFKEQ. The chain recombines TRBV4-2 with TRBJ2-1; TRBD2 matches at 13 bases. This clonotype was sampled from a human donor with pancreatic ductal adenocarcinoma. Specimen: PBMCs. CDR3 residues: CASSHELAGGPNEQFF. CDR3 sequence (DNA): TGTGCCAGCAGCCACGAACTAGCGGGAGGGCCAAATGAGCAGTTCTTC.